The rows below give T cell receptor beta chains drawn from one sample of a study of a mutant IDH1 vaccine in newly diagnosed glioma. Profiled with immunoSEQ multiplex PCR; TCRdb holds only in-frame clones, not every one. The sample holds about 51,000 clones, around 80% seen once. No antigen has been identified for these receptors. Sequenced material: PBMCs, taken from a glioma patient whose treatment included an IDH1 peptide vaccine. The receptors shown here come from a middle-aged man with glioma. Each CDR3 is given with its conserved first and last residue. D genes are given only for firm matches. A clone size is listed for some rows: how often the clone was seen (once, few, many), or a class if it is expanded.

14 TRBJ1-1 TRBV29-1 TRBD1 - TGCAGCGGGACCAGGGGGGCGAGAAACACTGAAGCTTTCTTT CSGTRGARNTEAFF
15 TRBJ1-1 TRBV5-1 - once TGCGCCAGCAGCTTGGAGGGGGGCCGGGGCACTGAAGCTTTCTTT CASSLEGGRGTEAFF
12 TRBJ1-2 TRBV7-9 - - TGTGCCAGCAGCTTATCTGGGAAGGGCTACACCTTC CASSLSGKGYTF
14 TRBJ2-1 TRBV29-1 - - TGCAGCGTTGAGGTCGAGCGGGCCCACAATGAGCAGTTCTTC CSVEVERAHNEQFF
11 TRBJ2-7 TRBV20-1 - - TGCAGTGCTAGTCAGGGTTACGAGCAGTACTTC CSASQGYEQYF
12 TRBJ1-2 TRBV28 - - TGTGCCAGCAGTGGACGGCGGTTTGGCTACACCTTC CASSGRRFGYTF
13 TRBJ1-5 TRBV7-3 - - TGTGCCAGCAGCTTAACCTTCAATCAGCCCCAGCATTTT CASSLTFNQPQHF
15 TRBJ1-4 TRBV4-3 TRBD1 - TGCGCCAGCAGCCAACAACAGGGGGCTGGAGAAAAACTGTTTTTT CASSQQQGAGEKLFF
13 TRBJ2-6 TRBV5-1 - - TGCGCCAGCAGGGAAGGGGGGGCCAACGTCCTGACTTTC CASREGGANVLTF
14 TRBJ2-7 TRBV7-2 - - TGTGCCAGCAGCTTAAACTCGGGCACCTACGAGCAGTACTTC CASSLNSGTYEQYF
13 TRBJ2-6 TRBV30 - - TGTGCCGGAATATCCGCTGGGGCCAACGTCCTGACTTTC CAGISAGANVLTF
16 TRBJ2-5 TRBV18 TRBD1 - TGTGCCAGCTCACCAGGTGACAGGGGGCGACAAGAGACCCAGTACTTC CASSPGDRGRQETQYF
13 TRBJ2-1 TRBV10-3 - - TGTGCCACCCGGCAGGGCAGTGAAAATGAGCAGTTCTTC CATRQGSENEQFF
13 TRBJ2-7 TRBV28 - - TGTGCCACCGGGGGCTCCCCACTCTACGAGCAGTACTTC CATGGSPLYEQYF
16 TRBJ1-6 TRBV27 - few TGTGCCAGCAGTTTACTCAGGCATGGTGTCAATTCACCCCTCCACTTT CASSLLRHGVNSPLHF
14 TRBJ2-7 TRBV6-5 TRBD1 few TGTGCCAGCACCGCCGGGGACAGGGCTACGAAGCAGTACTTC CASTAGDRATKQYF
11 TRBJ1-2 TRBV29-1 - few TGCAGCGGGGACACGAATTATGGCTACACCTTC CSGDTNYGYTF
13 TRBJ1-2 TRBV27 TRBD1 medium-sized TGTGCCAGCAGTTTGGGCAGGGGGCAGGGCTACACCTTC CASSLGRGQGYTF
12 TRBJ1-6 TRBV27 - - TGTGCCAGCAGTTTAAACAGGGCCCCCCTCCACTTT CASSLNRAPLHF
13 TRBJ2-7 TRBV30 TRBD2 - TGTGCCTGTACTCGACTAGCTTCCTACGAGCAGTACTTC CACTRLASYEQYF
15 TRBJ1-3 TRBV6-6 - - TGTGCCAGCAGTAGGACGGAGAGCTCTGGAAACACCATATATTTT CASSRTESSGNTIYF
15 TRBJ1-1 TRBV18 TRBD1 - TGTGCCAGCTCACGTAGTCAGGGACAGTTCACTGAAGCTTTCTTT CASSRSQGQFTEAFF
12 TRBJ2-1 TRBV5-5 - - TGTGCCAGCAGCTTGGGCGGACATGAGCAGTTCTTC CASSLGGHEQFF
11 TRBJ2-7 TRBV20-1 - - TGCAGTGCTAGACAGGGTGACGAGCAGTACTTC CSARQGDEQYF
14 TRBJ1-3 TRBV9 - medium-sized TGTGCCAGCAGCCCCTGGGACTCTGGAAACACCATATATTTT CASSPWDSGNTIYF
15 TRBJ1-5 TRBV7-8 - few TGTGCCAGCAGCCCGTGGGGGGGTAGCAATCAGCCCCAGCATTTT CASSPWGGSNQPQHF
10 TRBJ2-3 TRBV29-1 TRBD2 - TGCAGCGTTGAGTCGGGGGGGCGGTATTTT CSVESGGRYF
15 TRBJ2-2 TRBV5-1 - - TGCGCCAGCAGCTTGGATGGGACTCCCACCGGGGAGCTGTTTTTT CASSLDGTPTGELFF
15 TRBJ1-1 TRBV4-2 - - TGTGCCAGCAGCCCGAGGGACGGCCAGAACACTGAAGCTTTCTTT CASSPRDGQNTEAFF
16 TRBJ1-1 TRBV13 - - TGTGCCAGCAGCACGAAAGCGAGGGCCCCGAACACTGAAGCTTTCTTT CASSTKARAPNTEAFF
15 TRBJ2-7 TRBV5-6 - - TGTGCCAGCAGCTCCGAAGGGACGGAATACTACGAGCAGTACTTC CASSSEGTEYYEQYF
15 TRBJ2-3 TRBV29-1 TRBD2 - TGCAGCGTTAAAAAACTAGCGGGGGGCACAGATACGCAGTATTTT CSVKKLAGGTDTQYF
15 TRBJ2-7 TRBV2 TRBD2 once TGTGCCAGCAGTGAAGCGCGGCGGGGGGGCGGCGAGCAGTACTTC CASSEARRGGGEQYF
13 TRBJ1-4 TRBV19 - - TGTGCCCGGGGTGGGGGAGAGAGGGACGGACTGTTTTTT CARGGGERDGLFF
18 TRBJ2-3 TRBV4-3 TRBD2 - TGCGCCAGCAGCCAAGCGGGACTAGCGGGGGGTAGCGCAGATACGCAGTATTTT CASSQAGLAGGSADTQYF
15 TRBJ2-1 TRBV5-1 TRBD1 - TGCGCCAGCAGCCCAAACGGACAGGGTAAGGAAGAGCAGTTCTTC CASSPNGQGKEEQFF
15 TRBJ2-1 TRBV7-2 TRBD2 - TGTGCCAGCAGCCCGCCGGGACTAGCGGGGGGTGAGCAGTTCTTC CASSPPGLAGGEQFF
13 TRBJ2-1 TRBV11-2 - - TGTGCCAGCAGTTCAGGGGGGAGAAATGAGCAGTTCTTC CASSSGGRNEQFF
13 TRBJ1-2 TRBV6-5 - - TGTGCCAGCAGGGACACAAGTAACTATGGCTACACCTTC CASRDTSNYGYTF
12 TRBJ2-5 TRBV19 - - TGTGCCAGTAGTATGTGGGGAGAGACCCAGTACTTC CASSMWGETQYF
13 TRBJ1-5 TRBV19 - - TGTGCCAGTAGTATTCAAGCGGATCAGCCCCAGCATTTT CASSIQADQPQHF
16 TRBJ2-7 TRBV10-1 - - TGCGCCAGCAGTGAGTCGTCTAGGGGGATCGCCTACGAGCAGTACTTC CASSESSRGIAYEQYF
14 TRBJ1-4 TRBV7-6 TRBD1 - TGTGCCAGCAGCCCAGGACAGGGAAGGGAAAAACTGTTTTTT CASSPGQGREKLFF
17 TRBJ1-1 TRBV2 TRBD1 - TGTGCCAGCAAGAGGACAGGGGGCGTTTTGGTGGACACTGAAGCTTTCTTT CASKRTGGVLVDTEAFF
13 TRBJ2-5 TRBV5-1 TRBD1 - TGCGCCAGCTGGGACAGCGTTGAAGAGACCCAGTACTTC CASWDSVEETQYF
14 TRBJ1-2 TRBV29-1 TRBD1 - TGCAGCGTCTTACCCGGACAGGGTAACTATGGCTACACCTTC CSVLPGQGNYGYTF
14 TRBJ2-7 TRBV5-6 - once TGTGCCAGCAGCGGGGCAGGGTATGAGGACGAGCAGTACTTC CASSGAGYEDEQYF
17 TRBJ2-5 TRBV28 TRBD1 - TGTGCCAGCAGTCTCGTCGGGACAGCTCCTGCCCAAGAGACCCAGTACTTC CASSLVGTAPAQETQYF
15 TRBJ2-7 TRBV6-5 TRBD2 - TGTGCCAGCAGTTACTCGACTGCGGGGGTACACGAGCAGTACTTC CASSYSTAGVHEQYF
13 TRBJ1-4 TRBV29-1 TRBD1 - TGCAGCGTTGGACAGGGGAGACAAGAAAAACTGTTTTTT CSVGQGRQEKLFF
14 TRBJ1-3 TRBV10-3 - - TGTGCCATCAGTGCCACGGACTCTGGAAACACCATATATTTT CAISATDSGNTIYF
13 TRBJ2-7 TRBV19 - - TGTGCCAGTAGTGACGGGGGGCCCTACGAGCAGTACTTC CASSDGGPYEQYF
13 TRBJ2-2 TRBV4-3 - - TGCGCCAGCAGCCAACAGATCACCGGGGAGCTGTTTTTT CASSQQITGELFF
14 TRBJ1-1 TRBV9 - - TGTGCCAGCAGCCCTTCACCAGAGCAGGGTGAAGCTTTCTTT CASSPSPEQGEAFF
16 TRBJ2-7 TRBV19 TRBD2 - TGTGCCAGTAGTCCCTTCGGGGGGGGAGGCGGCTACGAGCAGTACTTC CASSPFGGGGGYEQYF